This T cell receptor (beta chain) was observed in a study of blood T cell repertoires in COVID-19. Study details: The samples span acute and convalescent COVID-19 from the United States, Italy and Spain.

Assay used: immunoSEQ multiplex PCR; TCRdb lists only in-frame clones, some missing. The sample holds under 150,000 clones, around nine tenths seen once. Germline V lookup: CDR1 SGHTA, CDR2 FQGNSA. V lost 3 bases and J lost 2; bases outside the gene matches: 3. The CDR3 spans 15 residues. The TCR was taken from a woman aged 40 to 50 with acute or convalescent COVID-19. The sample comprised peripheral blood. This sequence joins TRBV7-2 and TRBJ2-2; TRBD2 matches 7 bases. CDR3 nucleotides: TGTGCCAGCAGCTTTGCGGGAGCCAACACCGGGGAGCTGTTTTTT. Translation gives CASSFAGANTGELFF.